The present T cell receptor (beta chain) was sequenced within a study of control samples from healthy donors and cancer patients. The CDR3 has 12 amino acids. V was cut by 7 bases and J by 4 bases, with 10 bases left in between. Germline assignment: CDR1 SGHRS and CDR2 YFSETQ. The assay was immunoSEQ multiplex PCR, and TCRdb's table has in-frame clones only and misses some. The sample contains about 120,000 clones, more than 75% of which appear only once. The rearrangement joins TRBV5-1 to TRBJ2-3, with D possibly being TRBD1 (6 bases). The source of this sequence is a woman aged 70-85 years in good health. The sample consisted of blood. DNA for the CDR3: TGCGCCAGCTGGGACAACGCAGATACGCAGTATTTT. Amino acids: CASWDNADTQYF.